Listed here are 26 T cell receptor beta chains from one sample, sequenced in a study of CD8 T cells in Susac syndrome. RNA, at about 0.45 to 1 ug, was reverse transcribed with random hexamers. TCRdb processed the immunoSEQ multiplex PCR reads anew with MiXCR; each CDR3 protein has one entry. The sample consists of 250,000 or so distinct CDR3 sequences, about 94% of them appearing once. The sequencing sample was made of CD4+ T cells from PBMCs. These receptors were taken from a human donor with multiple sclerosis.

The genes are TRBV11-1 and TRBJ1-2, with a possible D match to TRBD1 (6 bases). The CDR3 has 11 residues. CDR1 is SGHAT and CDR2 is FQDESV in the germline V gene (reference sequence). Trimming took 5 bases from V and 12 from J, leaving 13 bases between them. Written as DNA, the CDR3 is TGTGCCAGCAGCGAGGGGGGACCTAACACCTTC. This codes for CASSEGGPNTF.

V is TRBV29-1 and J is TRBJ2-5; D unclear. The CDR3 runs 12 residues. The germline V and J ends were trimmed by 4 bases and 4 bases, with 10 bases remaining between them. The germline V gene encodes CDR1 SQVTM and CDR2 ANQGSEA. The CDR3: CSVAWGRETQYF. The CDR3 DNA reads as TGCAGCGTTGCATGGGGTCGAGAGACCCAGTACTTC.

The CDR3 bases are TGTGCCAGCAGTTCCGACAGGCAGCCCCAGCATTTT. This codes for CASSSDRQPQHF. V and J are TRBV12-3 or TRBV12-4 and TRBJ1-5; a possible D gene is TRBD1 (6 bases). Trimming removed 4 bases at V and 7 bases at J, with 8 bases between. The CDR3 contains 12 residues.

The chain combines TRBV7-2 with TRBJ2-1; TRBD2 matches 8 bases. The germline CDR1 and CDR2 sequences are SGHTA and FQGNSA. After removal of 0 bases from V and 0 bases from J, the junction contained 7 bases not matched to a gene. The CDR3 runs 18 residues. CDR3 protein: CASSLALSSGSSYNEQFF. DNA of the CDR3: TGTGCCAGCAGCTTAGCGCTCAGCAGCGGGAGCTCCTACAATGAGCAGTTCTTC.

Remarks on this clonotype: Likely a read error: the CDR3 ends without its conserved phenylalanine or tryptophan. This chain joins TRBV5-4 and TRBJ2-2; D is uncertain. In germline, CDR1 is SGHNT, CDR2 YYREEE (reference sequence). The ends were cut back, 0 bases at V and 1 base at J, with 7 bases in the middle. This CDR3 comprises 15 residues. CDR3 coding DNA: TGTGCCAGCAGCTTGGACAGCTTGAACACCGGGGAGCTGTTTCTT. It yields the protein CASSLDSLNTGELFL.

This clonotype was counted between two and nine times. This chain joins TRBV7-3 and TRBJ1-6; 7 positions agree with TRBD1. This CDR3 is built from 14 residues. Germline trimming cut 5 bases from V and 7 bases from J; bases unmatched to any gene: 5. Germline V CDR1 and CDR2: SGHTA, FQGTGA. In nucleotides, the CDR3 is TGTGCCAGCAGCCCCGGGACAGCCAATTCACCCCTCCACTTT. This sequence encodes CASSPGTANSPLHF.

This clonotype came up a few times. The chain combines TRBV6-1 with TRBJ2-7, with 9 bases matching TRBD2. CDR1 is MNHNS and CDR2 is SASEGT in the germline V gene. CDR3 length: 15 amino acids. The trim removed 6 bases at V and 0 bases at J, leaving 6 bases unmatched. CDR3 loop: CASRYSGRSSYEQYV. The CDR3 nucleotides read TGTGCCAGCAGATATAGCGGGAGAAGCTCCTACGAGCAGTACGTC.

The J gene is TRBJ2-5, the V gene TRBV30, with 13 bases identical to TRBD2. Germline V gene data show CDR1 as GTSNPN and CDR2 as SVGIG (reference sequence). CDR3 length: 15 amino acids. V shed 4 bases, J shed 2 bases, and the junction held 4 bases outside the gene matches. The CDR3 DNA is TGTGCCTGGACCGGGACTAGCGGGGTTCAAGAGACCCAGTACTTC. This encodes CAWTGTSGVQETQYF.

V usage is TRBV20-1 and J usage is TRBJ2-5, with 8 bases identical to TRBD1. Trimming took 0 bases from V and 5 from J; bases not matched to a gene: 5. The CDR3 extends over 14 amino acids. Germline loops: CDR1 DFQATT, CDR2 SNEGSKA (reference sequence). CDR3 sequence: CSARELQGVETQYF. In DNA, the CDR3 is TGCAGTGCTAGAGAATTACAGGGGGTCGAGACCCAGTACTTC.

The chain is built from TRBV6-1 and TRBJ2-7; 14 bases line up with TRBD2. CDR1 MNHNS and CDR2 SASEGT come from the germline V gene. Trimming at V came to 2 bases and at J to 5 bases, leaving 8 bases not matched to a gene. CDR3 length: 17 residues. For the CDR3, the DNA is TGTGCCAGCAGTGAAAACGGGGCGACTAGCGGGAGGGACGAGCAGTACGTC. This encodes CASSENGATSGRDEQYV.

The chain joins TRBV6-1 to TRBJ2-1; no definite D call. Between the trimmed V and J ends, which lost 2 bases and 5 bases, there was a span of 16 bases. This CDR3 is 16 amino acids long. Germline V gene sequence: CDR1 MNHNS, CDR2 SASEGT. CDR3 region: CASSEKPYQLDNEQFF. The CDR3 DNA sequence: TGTGCCAGCAGTGAAAAGCCCTACCAGCTAGACAATGAGCAGTTCTTC.

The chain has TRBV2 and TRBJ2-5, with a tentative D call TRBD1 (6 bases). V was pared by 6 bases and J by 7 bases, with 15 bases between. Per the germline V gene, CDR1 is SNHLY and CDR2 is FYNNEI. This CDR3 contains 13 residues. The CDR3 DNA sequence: TGTGCCAGCAGGGACAGTACGGGTGGGACCCAGTACTTC. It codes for CASRDSTGGTQYF.

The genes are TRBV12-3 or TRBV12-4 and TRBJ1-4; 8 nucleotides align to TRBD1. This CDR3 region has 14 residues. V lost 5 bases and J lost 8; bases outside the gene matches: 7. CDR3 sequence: CASSPDRVQEKLFF. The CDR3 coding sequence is TGTGCCAGCAGTCCGGACAGGGTTCAGGAAAAACTGTTTTTT.

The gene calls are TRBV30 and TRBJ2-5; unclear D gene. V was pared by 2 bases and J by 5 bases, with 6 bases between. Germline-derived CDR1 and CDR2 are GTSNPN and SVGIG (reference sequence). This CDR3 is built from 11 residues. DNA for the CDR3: TGTGCCTGGAGTCCACGGGAGACCCAGTACTTC. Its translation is CAWSPRETQYF.

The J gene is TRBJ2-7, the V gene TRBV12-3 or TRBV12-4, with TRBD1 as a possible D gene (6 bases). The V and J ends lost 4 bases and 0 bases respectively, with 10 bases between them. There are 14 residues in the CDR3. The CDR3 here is CASSSGAFSYEQYV. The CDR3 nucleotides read TGTGCCAGCAGTTCAGGGGCATTCTCCTACGAGCAGTACGTC.

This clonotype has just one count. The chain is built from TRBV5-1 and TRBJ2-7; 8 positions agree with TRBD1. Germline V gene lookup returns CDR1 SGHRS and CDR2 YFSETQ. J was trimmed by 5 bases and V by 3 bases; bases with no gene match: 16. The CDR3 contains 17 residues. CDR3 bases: TGCGCCAGCAGCTGGGGGTTCGGACAGGGAGTTCCCAACGAGCAGTACGTC. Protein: CASSWGFGQGVPNEQYV.

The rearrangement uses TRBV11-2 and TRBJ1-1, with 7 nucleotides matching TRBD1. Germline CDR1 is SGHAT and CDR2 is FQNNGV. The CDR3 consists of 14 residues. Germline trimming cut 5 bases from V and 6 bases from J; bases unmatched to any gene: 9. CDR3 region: CASSLETGRAEAFF. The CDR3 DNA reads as TGTGCCAGCAGCCTCGAGACAGGGCGGGCTGAAGCTTTCTTT.

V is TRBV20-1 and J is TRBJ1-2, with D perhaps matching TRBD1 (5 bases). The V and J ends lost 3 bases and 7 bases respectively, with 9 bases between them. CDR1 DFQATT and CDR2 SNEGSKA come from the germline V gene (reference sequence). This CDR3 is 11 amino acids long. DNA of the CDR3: TGCAGTGCTAGGAGGGACGGTGGCTACACCTTC. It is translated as CSARRDGGYTF.

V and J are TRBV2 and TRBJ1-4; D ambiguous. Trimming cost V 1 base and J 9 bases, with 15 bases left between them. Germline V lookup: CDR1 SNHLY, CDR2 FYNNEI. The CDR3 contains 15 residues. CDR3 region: CASSEGGRALKKLFF. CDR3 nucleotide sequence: TGTGCCAGCAGTGAAGGAGGACGTGCTCTCAAAAAACTGTTTTTT.

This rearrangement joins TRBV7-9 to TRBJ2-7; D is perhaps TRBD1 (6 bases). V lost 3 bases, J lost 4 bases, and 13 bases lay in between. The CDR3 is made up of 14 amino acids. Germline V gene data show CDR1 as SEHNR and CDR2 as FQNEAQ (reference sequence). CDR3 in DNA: TGTGCCAGCAGCTTTAACAGGGAGCCTTACGAGCAGTACTTC. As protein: CASSFNREPYEQYF.

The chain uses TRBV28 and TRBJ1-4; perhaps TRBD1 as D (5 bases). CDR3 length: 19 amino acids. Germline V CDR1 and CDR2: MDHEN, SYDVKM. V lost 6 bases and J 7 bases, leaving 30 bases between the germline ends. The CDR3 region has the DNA TGTGCCAGCAGCCACCCCGCAGGGTTTTTTGGTAGTCTGGCTGAAAAACTGTTTTTT. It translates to CASSHPAGFFGSLAEKLFF.

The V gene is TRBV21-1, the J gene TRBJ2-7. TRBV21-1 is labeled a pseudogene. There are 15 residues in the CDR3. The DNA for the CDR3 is TGTGCCAGCAGCAAAGGCAGCGTGGGACCCTACGAGCAGTACGTC. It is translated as CASSKGSVGPYEQYV.

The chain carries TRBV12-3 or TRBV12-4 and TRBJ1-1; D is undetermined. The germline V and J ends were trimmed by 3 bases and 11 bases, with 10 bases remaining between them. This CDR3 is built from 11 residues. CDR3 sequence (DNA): TGTGCCAGCAGTTTGGACGTACAGGCTTTCTTT. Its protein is CASSLDVQAFF.

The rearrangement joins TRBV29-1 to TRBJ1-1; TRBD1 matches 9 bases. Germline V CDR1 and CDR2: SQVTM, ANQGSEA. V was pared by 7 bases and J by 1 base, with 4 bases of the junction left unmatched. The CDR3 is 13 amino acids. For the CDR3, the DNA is TGCAGCGGGGGACAGGGATCGAACACTGAAGCTTTCTTT. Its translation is CSGGQGSNTEAFF. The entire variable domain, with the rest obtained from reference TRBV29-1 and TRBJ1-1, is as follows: SAVISQKPSRDICQRGTSLTIQCQVDSQVTMMFWYRQQPGQSLTLIATANQGSEATYESGFVIDKFPISRPNLTFSTLTVSNMSPEDSSIYLCSGGQGSNTEAFFGQGTRLTVV.

Here the CDR3 DNA reads TGTGCCAGTAGGGACAGGCGGATTCAGCCCCAGCATTTT. Encoded protein: CASRDRRIQPQHF. The chain combines TRBV19 with TRBJ1-5; 7 bases are a match to TRBD1. Germline V CDR1 and CDR2: LNHDA, SQIVND (reference sequence). The CDR3 has 13 residues. V dropped 6 bases and J dropped 6; count of bases not matched to a gene: 5.

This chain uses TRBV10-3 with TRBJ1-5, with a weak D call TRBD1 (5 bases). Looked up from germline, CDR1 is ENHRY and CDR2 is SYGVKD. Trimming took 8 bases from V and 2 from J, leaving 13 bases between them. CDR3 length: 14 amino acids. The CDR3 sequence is CAIAGGDGNQPQHF. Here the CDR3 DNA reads TGTGCCATCGCGGGGGGGGATGGCAATCAGCCCCAGCATTTT.